A selection of T cell receptor beta chains follows, all from one sample in a study of blood T cell repertoires in COVID-19. Assay used: immunoSEQ multiplex PCR; TCRdb lists only in-frame clones, some missing. The table lists around 95,000 clones, about nine tenths of them singletons. The source material was peripheral blood. All receptors derive from a man aged 45-65 years with acute or convalescent COVID-19. The CDR3 runs from the conserved cysteine through the conserved F or W. A D gene is named only where the DNA matches it firmly. Clone size is shown for a subset of rows, as once, few, many or a class of expanded clone.

clone_size: .
v_call: TRBV19
j_call: TRBJ1-5
d_call: .
cdr3_nt: TGTGCCAGTAGTATAGGGCTTACGACAGGTTTCCAGCCCCAGCATTTT
cdr3_aa: CASSIGLTTGFQPQHF

clone_size: .
v_call: TRBV7-2
j_call: TRBJ2-3
d_call: .
cdr3_nt: TGTGCCAGCAGCCCCGGAGGGCGGGACACAGATACGCAGTATTTT
cdr3_aa: CASSPGGRDTDTQYF

clone_size: once
v_call: TRBV3-1/TRBV3-2
j_call: TRBJ1-2
d_call: .
cdr3_nt: TGTGCCAGCAGCCCAGACACCAGGGGTGGCTACACCTTC
cdr3_aa: CASSPDTRGGYTF

clone_size: few
v_call: TRBV28
j_call: TRBJ1-4
d_call: TRBD1
cdr3_nt: TGTGCCAGCAGGCCAGGGGGCGCCTGGGAAAAACTGTTTTTT
cdr3_aa: CASRPGGAWEKLFF

clone_size: .
v_call: TRBV11-3
j_call: TRBJ2-1
d_call: TRBD2
cdr3_nt: TGTGCCAGCAGCGGAACTAGCGGGATTTTCAATGAGCAGTTCTTC
cdr3_aa: CASSGTSGIFNEQFF

clone_size: .
v_call: TRBV15
j_call: TRBJ1-3
d_call: .
cdr3_nt: TGTGCCACCAGCAGAGATTTGGGGACTAACTCTGGAAACACCATATATTTT
cdr3_aa: CATSRDLGTNSGNTIYF

clone_size: .
v_call: TRBV5-6
j_call: TRBJ2-7
d_call: .
cdr3_nt: TGTGCCAGCAGCTCAGGATCCTACGAGCAGTACTTC
cdr3_aa: CASSSGSYEQYF

clone_size: .
v_call: TRBV11-3
j_call: TRBJ2-7
d_call: .
cdr3_nt: TGTGCCAGCAGCTTACTCGGAGGGGCCGAGTACGAGCAGTACTTC
cdr3_aa: CASSLLGGAEYEQYF

clone_size: .
v_call: TRBV27
j_call: TRBJ1-6
d_call: TRBD1
cdr3_nt: TGTGCCAGCAGTCTATTCCATCACAGGGGGAGCTCCTATAATTCACCCCTCCACTTT
cdr3_aa: CASSLFHHRGSSYNSPLHF

clone_size: .
v_call: TRBV2
j_call: TRBJ2-6
d_call: .
cdr3_nt: TGTGCCAGCACCGAGAGGGAGGCTGGGGCCAACGTCCTGACTTTC
cdr3_aa: CASTEREAGANVLTF

clone_size: .
v_call: TRBV19
j_call: TRBJ1-5
d_call: .
cdr3_nt: TGTGCCAGTAGGGTTAACAGGGACAATCAGCCCCAGCATTTT
cdr3_aa: CASRVNRDNQPQHF

clone_size: .
v_call: TRBV7-9
j_call: TRBJ2-1
d_call: TRBD2
cdr3_nt: TGTGCCAGCAGCTTGTCGGGACTAGCCTTTAATGAGCAGTTCTTC
cdr3_aa: CASSLSGLAFNEQFF

clone_size: .
v_call: TRBV12-5
j_call: TRBJ1-2
d_call: TRBD1
cdr3_nt: TGTGCTAGTGGCAGGGGGTTTGGATATGGCTACACCTTC
cdr3_aa: CASGRGFGYGYTF

clone_size: .
v_call: TRBV29-1
j_call: TRBJ1-1
d_call: .
cdr3_nt: TGCAGCGTTGTTTTATCAGTGAACACTGAAGCTTTCTTT
cdr3_aa: CSVVLSVNTEAFF

clone_size: .
v_call: TRBV5-1
j_call: TRBJ1-6
d_call: .
cdr3_nt: TGCGCCAGCAGCTTGGGAGGCACTAGCTCCTATAATTCACCCCTCCACTTT
cdr3_aa: CASSLGGTSSYNSPLHF

clone_size: .
v_call: TRBV7-7
j_call: TRBJ2-7
d_call: TRBD2
cdr3_nt: TGTGCCAGCAGCCCCTCCGATAGCGGGAGATACGAGCAGTACTTC
cdr3_aa: CASSPSDSGRYEQYF

clone_size: .
v_call: TRBV5-4
j_call: TRBJ2-7
d_call: TRBD2
cdr3_nt: TGTGCCAGCAGCTTCGGACTAGCGGGAGGGCCCGGCTCCTACGAGCAGTACTTC
cdr3_aa: CASSFGLAGGPGSYEQYF

clone_size: .
v_call: TRBV19
j_call: TRBJ1-5
d_call: TRBD1
cdr3_nt: TGTGCCAGTAGTCAGGGGGGTTATAGCAATCAGCCCCAGCATTTT
cdr3_aa: CASSQGGYSNQPQHF

clone_size: .
v_call: TRBV5-4
j_call: TRBJ2-7
d_call: TRBD2
cdr3_nt: TGTGCCAGCAGCTGGGGGACTAGCGGGGACTACGAGCAGTACTTC
cdr3_aa: CASSWGTSGDYEQYF

clone_size: .
v_call: TRBV7-9
j_call: TRBJ2-1
d_call: .
cdr3_nt: TGTGCCAGCAGCCTCAGGGTGAGCCGCTCCTACAATGAGCAGTTCTTC
cdr3_aa: CASSLRVSRSYNEQFF

clone_size: .
v_call: TRBV19
j_call: TRBJ1-5
d_call: TRBD1
cdr3_nt: TGTGCCAGTAGTATCGGACAGGGAGGGGGTCAGCCCCAGCATTTT
cdr3_aa: CASSIGQGGGQPQHF

clone_size: .
v_call: TRBV29-1
j_call: TRBJ1-2
d_call: .
cdr3_nt: TGCAGCGTTGAAGGGCCCGTAGATGTAGGGGCGGTTGGCTACACCTTC
cdr3_aa: CSVEGPVDVGAVGYTF

clone_size: .
v_call: TRBV14
j_call: TRBJ2-1
d_call: TRBD2
cdr3_nt: TGTGCCAGCAGCCAAGGAGCGGGGGCCTACAATGAGCAGTTCTTC
cdr3_aa: CASSQGAGAYNEQFF

clone_size: .
v_call: TRBV30
j_call: TRBJ2-7
d_call: TRBD1
cdr3_nt: TGTGCCTGGAGTCGGCCCGGGACAGGGGGCAGCTACGAGCAGTACTTC
cdr3_aa: CAWSRPGTGGSYEQYF

clone_size: few
v_call: TRBV19
j_call: TRBJ1-2
d_call: .
cdr3_nt: TGTGCCAGTAGTAAAGAGTCTCTTGGCTACACCTTC
cdr3_aa: CASSKESLGYTF

clone_size: .
v_call: TRBV3-1/TRBV3-2
j_call: TRBJ2-5
d_call: TRBD2
cdr3_nt: TGTGCCAGCGGGGGCACTAGCGGACAAGAGACCCAGTACTTC
cdr3_aa: CASGGTSGQETQYF

clone_size: .
v_call: TRBV28
j_call: TRBJ1-2
d_call: TRBD1
cdr3_nt: TGTGCCAGCAGTTTAAGGGACAGGGTCCTCTATGGCTACACCTTC
cdr3_aa: CASSLRDRVLYGYTF

clone_size: .
v_call: TRBV5-1
j_call: TRBJ2-7
d_call: TRBD2
cdr3_nt: TGCGCCAGCAGCTTGGCTAGCGGGCCGTTTGGCGAGCAGTACTTC
cdr3_aa: CASSLASGPFGEQYF

clone_size: .
v_call: TRBV29-1
j_call: TRBJ2-5
d_call: .
cdr3_nt: TGCAGCGTTGAATTCCTGGAGACCCAGTACTTC
cdr3_aa: CSVEFLETQYF

clone_size: .
v_call: TRBV6-5
j_call: TRBJ1-1
d_call: TRBD1
cdr3_nt: TGTGCCAGCAGACCGAGGACAGGTGGGAACACTGAAGCTTTCTTT
cdr3_aa: CASRPRTGGNTEAFF

clone_size: few
v_call: TRBV14
j_call: TRBJ2-1
d_call: TRBD2
cdr3_nt: TGTGCCAGCAGCCAAGAAGGGCTAGCGGGAGGGCCCAACAATGAGCAGTTCTTC
cdr3_aa: CASSQEGLAGGPNNEQFF

clone_size: .
v_call: TRBV21-1
j_call: TRBJ2-2
d_call: .
cdr3_nt: TGTGCCAGCAGCAAAGATCGGAGAACGAACACCGGGGAGCTGTTTTTT
cdr3_aa: CASSKDRRTNTGELFF

clone_size: .
v_call: TRBV10-1
j_call: TRBJ2-5
d_call: TRBD1
cdr3_nt: TGCGCCAGCAGTGACGAGACAGGGGGGACCCAGTACTTC
cdr3_aa: CASSDETGGTQYF

clone_size: .
v_call: TRBV4-1
j_call: TRBJ2-7
d_call: .
cdr3_nt: TGCGCCAGCAGCCAAGACTTCCGGGGCTACGAGCAGTACTTC
cdr3_aa: CASSQDFRGYEQYF

clone_size: .
v_call: TRBV5-1
j_call: TRBJ2-7
d_call: .
cdr3_nt: TGCGCCAGCAGCTTGGCCCTTAACTCCTACGAGCAGTACTTC
cdr3_aa: CASSLALNSYEQYF

clone_size: .
v_call: TRBV20-1
j_call: TRBJ1-1
d_call: .
cdr3_nt: TGCAGTGCTAGTGGGAGGGCTGAAGCTTTCTTT
cdr3_aa: CSASGRAEAFF

clone_size: .
v_call: TRBV4-3
j_call: TRBJ1-1
d_call: .
cdr3_nt: TGCGCCAGCAGTCTGGGGTCGCGAAGGGGTGAGGCTTTCTTT
cdr3_aa: CASSLGSRRGEAFF

clone_size: .
v_call: TRBV27
j_call: TRBJ1-2
d_call: .
cdr3_nt: TGTGCCAGCAGTCTCCGCCTAGACAGAGCTAACTATGGCTACACCTTC
cdr3_aa: CASSLRLDRANYGYTF

clone_size: .
v_call: TRBV19
j_call: TRBJ2-6
d_call: TRBD1
cdr3_nt: TGTGCCAGTAGTTCAACCGGGACAGGGGATATCTCTGGGGCCAACGTCCTGACTTTC
cdr3_aa: CASSSTGTGDISGANVLTF

clone_size: few
v_call: TRBV4-1
j_call: TRBJ2-7
d_call: TRBD2
cdr3_nt: TGCGCCAGCAGCCAACCGCGGGAGGGCTACGAGCAGTACTTC
cdr3_aa: CASSQPREGYEQYF

clone_size: .
v_call: TRBV15
j_call: TRBJ2-1
d_call: .
cdr3_nt: TGTGCCACCAGCAGAGATTCTCGGGGGAGCGCTTACAATGAGCAGTTCTTC
cdr3_aa: CATSRDSRGSAYNEQFF

clone_size: .
v_call: TRBV7-2
j_call: TRBJ2-7
d_call: TRBD2
cdr3_nt: TGTGCCAGCAGCAAGGGACTAGCGGTGGTTGGTTCCTACGAGCAGTACTTC
cdr3_aa: CASSKGLAVVGSYEQYF

clone_size: .
v_call: TRBV28
j_call: TRBJ2-5
d_call: TRBD1
cdr3_nt: TGTGCCAGCAGTAAACCGCCCGTGACAGGGCAACAAGAGACCCAGTACTTC
cdr3_aa: CASSKPPVTGQQETQYF